These 2 T cell receptor beta chains were all obtained from the same sample, sequenced in a study of blood T cell repertoires in COVID-19. Using immunoSEQ multiplex PCR, the repertoire was profiled, and TCRdb retains in-frame clones only, with some absent. Found here are over 400,000 clones, around 85% of them singletons; the top ten hold approximately 3.2%. The sample consisted of peripheral blood. These receptors were collected from a human donor in a cohort sampled during active COVID-19.

The chain recombines TRBV5-1 with TRBJ2-3; D is unresolved. The CDR3 covers 14 residues. From germline, CDR1 is SGHRS and CDR2 YFSETQ. V was cut by 7 bases and J by 0 bases, with 12 bases left in between. The CDR3: CASGYETSTDTQYF. The CDR3 DNA is TGCGCCAGCGGGTATGAGACTAGCACAGATACGCAGTATTTT.

This chain uses TRBV7-9 with TRBJ1-2; 7 bases align to TRBD1. Per germline, CDR1 SEHNR and CDR2 FQNEAQ (reference sequence). The V gene end was trimmed by 1 base and the J gene end by 14 bases; junction bases not matched to a gene: 7. This CDR3 is built from 12 residues. The CDR3 sequence: CASSLVSGQATF. Written as DNA, the CDR3 is TGTGCCAGCAGCTTAGTCTCTGGACAGGCAACCTTC. Drawing the rest from reference TRBV7-9 and TRBJ1-2, the complete variable domain is DTGVSQNPRHKITKRGQNVTFRCDPISEHNRLYWYRQTLGQGPEFLTYFQNEAQLEKSRLLSDRFSAERPKGSFSTLEIQRTEQGDSAMYLCASSLVSGQATFGSGTRLTVV.